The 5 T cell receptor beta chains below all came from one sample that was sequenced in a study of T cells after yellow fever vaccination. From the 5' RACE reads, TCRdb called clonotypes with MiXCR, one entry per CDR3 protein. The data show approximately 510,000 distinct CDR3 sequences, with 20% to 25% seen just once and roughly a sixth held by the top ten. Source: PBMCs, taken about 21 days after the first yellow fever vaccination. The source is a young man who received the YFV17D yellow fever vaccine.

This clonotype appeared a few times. DNA of the CDR3: TGTGCCAGCAGCTTATCGCTTAGACGGACTACAGATACGCAGTATTTT. This sequence encodes CASSLSLRRTTDTQYF. This rearrangement joins TRBV5-8 to TRBJ2-3; a possible D gene is TRBD2 (5 bases). Trimming took off 2 bases at V and 3 bases at J, with 16 bases between the two ends. CDR1 SGHTS and CDR2 YDEGEE come from the germline V gene. This CDR3 is 16 amino acids long.

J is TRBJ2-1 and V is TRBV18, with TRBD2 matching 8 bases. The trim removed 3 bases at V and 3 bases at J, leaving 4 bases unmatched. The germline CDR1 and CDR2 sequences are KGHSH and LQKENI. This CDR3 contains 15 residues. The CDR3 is CASSPDAGGYNEQFF. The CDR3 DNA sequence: TGTGCCAGCTCACCTGACGCGGGGGGCTACAATGAGCAGTTCTTC.

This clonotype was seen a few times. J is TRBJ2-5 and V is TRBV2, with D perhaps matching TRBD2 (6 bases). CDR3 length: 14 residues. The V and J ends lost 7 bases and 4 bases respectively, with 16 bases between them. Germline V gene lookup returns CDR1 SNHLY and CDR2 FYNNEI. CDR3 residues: CASIPWRGGETQYF. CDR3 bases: TGTGCCAGCATTCCGTGGAGGGGTGGAGAGACCCAGTACTTC. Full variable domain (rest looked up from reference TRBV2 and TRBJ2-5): EPEVTQTPSHQVTQMGQEVILRCVPISNHLYFYWYRQILGQKVEFLVSFYNNEISEKSEIFDDQFSVERPDGSNFTLKIRSTKLEDSAMYFCASIPWRGGETQYFGPGTRLLVL.

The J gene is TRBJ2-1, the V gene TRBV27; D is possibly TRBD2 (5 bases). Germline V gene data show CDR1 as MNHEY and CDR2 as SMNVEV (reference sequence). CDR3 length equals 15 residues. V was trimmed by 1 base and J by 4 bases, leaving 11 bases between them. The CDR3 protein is CASSLYFRRYNEQFF. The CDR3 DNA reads TGTGCCAGCAGTTTATACTTCAGGAGGTACAATGAGCAGTTCTTC.

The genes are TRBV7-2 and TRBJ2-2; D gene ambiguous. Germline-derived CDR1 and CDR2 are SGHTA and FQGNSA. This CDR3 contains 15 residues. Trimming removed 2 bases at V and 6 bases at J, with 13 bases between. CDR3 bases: TGTGCCAGCAGCTTATCCCGGGCAGCGTCCGGGGAGCTGTTTTTT. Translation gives CASSLSRAASGELFF. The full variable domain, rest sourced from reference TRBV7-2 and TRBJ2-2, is GAGVSQSPSNKVTEKGKDVELRCDPISGHTALYWYRQSLGQGLEFLIYFQGNSAPDKSGLPSDRFSAERTGGSVSTLTIQRTQQEDSAVYLCASSLSRAASGELFFGEGSRLTVL.